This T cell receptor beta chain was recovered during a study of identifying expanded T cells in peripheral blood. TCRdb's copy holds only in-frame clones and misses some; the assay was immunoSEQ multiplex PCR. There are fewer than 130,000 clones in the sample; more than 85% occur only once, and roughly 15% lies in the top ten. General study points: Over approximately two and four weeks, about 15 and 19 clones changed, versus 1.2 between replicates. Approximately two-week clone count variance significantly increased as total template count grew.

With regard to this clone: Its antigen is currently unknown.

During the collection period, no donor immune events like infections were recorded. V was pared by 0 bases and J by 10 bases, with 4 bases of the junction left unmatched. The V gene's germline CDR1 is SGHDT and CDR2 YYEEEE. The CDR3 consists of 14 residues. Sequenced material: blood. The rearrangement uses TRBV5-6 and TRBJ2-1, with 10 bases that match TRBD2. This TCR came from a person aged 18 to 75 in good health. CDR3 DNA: TGTGCCAGCAGCTTGGGTCTAGCGGGGGCCGAGCAGTTCTTC. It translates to CASSLGLAGAEQFF.